This T cell receptor (beta chain) is from a study of blood T cells in healthy people across ages (dated by TCRdb to 2015 to 2017). Study-level background: In model experiments, template switching captured about one uniquely barcoded TCR beta cDNA molecule for every two T cells. Using the same blood draw, the study looked at two additional independent replicas of 1 million unique cDNA reads for two donors, one aged 18 to 30 and the other aged 80 or older. The study measured age-related changes in TCR beta repertoire diversity using deep sequencing normalized with unique cDNA molecular identifiers. To avoid experimental bias, donors of different ages were randomly spread across the sequencing lanes. The donors were divided into four age groups: young (average around 17 years), middle-aged (about 40), aged (62) and long-lived (roughly 82). Here is what the overall study found, with its caveats: The percentage of naive T cells measured by flow cytometry correlated strongly with observed TCR beta diversity. Total diversity estimates from one million sequenced T cells were considered lower bounds and underestimates. Donor CMV infection status was unknown, potentially confounding age-related changes in expanded clonotypes. Because profiling used bulk unsorted PBMCs, naive and antigen-experienced compartments could not be compared conclusively. Observed TCR beta diversity per million T cells fell roughly linearly with age, and a significant reduction was already apparent by age around 36. Compared with the aged group, the long-lived group had more naive CD4+ T cells, fewer expanded clones and increased TCR diversity, a pattern suggesting age selection.

V and J lose 2 bases and 4 bases, and a span of 16 bases separates them. For CDR1 and CDR2, the germline V gene lists KGHDR and SFDVKD. CDR3 length: 17 amino acids, cysteine to phenylalanine. Only the CDR3 DNA stays, 51 bases, in frame from base 1. The library was prepared using 5' RACE. The reads were generated on an Illumina HiSeq 2500. The second PCR ran for about 6 to 12 cycles and used a J-beta primer mix along with a sample-barcoded 5' primer. Each TCR beta cDNA molecule received a unique molecular identifier from a template-switch 5' adaptor carrying 12 random nucleotides. At least 2.5 million CDR3-containing paired-end reads were obtained from each sample. The Mint cDNA synthesis kit, primed by a TRBC-specific oligonucleotide, was used to synthesize first-strand cDNA from all RNA. Following uracil-DNA glycosylase treatment, all cDNA underwent a first 18-cycle PCR with the universal primers M1SS and BC2_uni_R. The paper's processing steps were these. Normalization of each sample was performed by random selection of 1 million high-quality reads, each carrying a distinct molecular identifier. Reads with shared molecular identifiers were discarded instead of being binned into consensus sequences. MiTCR, with a Q25 quality threshold and the strictest error-elimination algorithm, was used for CDR3 identification, clonotype clustering and error correction. A nonparametric unseen species model using Euler transformation provided a lower-bound estimate of total TCR beta diversity. TCRdb took the public reads, trimmed them with fastp at Q25, ran MiXCR for clone calling and kept in-frame beta chains. Duplicate CDR3 protein sequences are folded into a single record with the most common DNA and genes. TCRdb, not the authors, supplied the V and J calls. The sample includes about 1.4 million distinct CDR3 sequences, with around 59% observed a single time. Jointly, the top ten make up 6.5% to 8.5% of the sample.

To note about this clonotype: Its target antigen remains unknown. Base qualities are not provided; no much larger clone lies one nucleotide away.

Donors were 40 or so systemically healthy Caucasian individuals from Russia aged roughly 6 to 100 years. About 10 milliliters of peripheral blood were drawn from each donor into EDTA-treated Vacutainer tubes. Ficoll-Paque density-gradient centrifugation was used to isolate PBMCs, with at least 6.5 million obtained per sample. Trizol reagent was used to extract total RNA from PBMCs, with at least 5 micrograms per sample. For every donor, flow cytometry on a PBMC aliquot measured the percentage of naive CD45RAhigh/CD27high T cells. Recombination linked TRBV24-1 to TRBJ2-2; the D gene is possibly TRBD1, with 5 bases matching. The sample was blood. The source is a man younger than 35 in good health. At the DNA level, the sequence is TGTGCCACCAGTGATTCTTCAACAGGTTTGAGCACCGGGGAGCTGTTTTTT. Translated, it gives CATSDSSTGLSTGELFF.